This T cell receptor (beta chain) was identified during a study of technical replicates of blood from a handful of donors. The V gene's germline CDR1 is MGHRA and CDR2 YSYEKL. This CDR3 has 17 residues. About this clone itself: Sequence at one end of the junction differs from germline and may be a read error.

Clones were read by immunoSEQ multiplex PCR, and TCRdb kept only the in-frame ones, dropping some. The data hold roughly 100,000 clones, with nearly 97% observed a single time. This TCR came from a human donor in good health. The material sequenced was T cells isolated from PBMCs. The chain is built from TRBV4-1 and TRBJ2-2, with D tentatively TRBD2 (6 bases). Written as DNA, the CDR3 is TGCGCCAGCAGCCAAGTTCCGCGGCTAGCGAATACCGGGGAGCTGTTTTTT. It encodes CASSQVPRLANTGELFF.